This T cell receptor beta chain was obtained from a study of T cell changes during pregnancy in multiple sclerosis (dated by TCRdb to about 2019). For the wider study: Changes in the T cell repertoire over the course of pregnancy were examined in this study in women with multiple sclerosis.

With regard to this clone: The antigen this receptor binds is unknown. Qualities for individual bases were not recorded, and no much larger clone is one base off.

V gives up 4 bases and J gives up 10 bases, and the segment between their germline ends measures 20 bases. The CDR3 spans 15 residues, from the cysteine through the phenylalanine. Solely the CDR3 DNA is kept, with 45 bases framed from the first base. Looking up the germline V gene (reference sequence) yields CDR1 GTSNPN and CDR2 SVGIG. The library relied on the immunoSEQ multiplex PCR assay. Here the immuneACCESS table is served through TCRdb, limited to in-frame sequences with V and J called. Missing clones are a known gap in these copies; in checked studies unresolved V genes cover under half, and the rest lacks a known reason. A total of around 100,000 clones appear in this sample, approximately 90% of them only once. About 1.9% of the sample belongs to the ten largest clones.

The sequence links TRBV30 to TRBJ1-6; D gene: possibly TRBD1, on 5 matching bases. Sequences were derived from peripheral blood, sampled after pregnancy. The TCR comes from a female donor with multiple sclerosis, enrolled in a pregnancy study. The CDR3: CAWTRGRVVQSPLHF. DNA sequence: TGTGCCTGGACCCGGGGGAGGGTGGTTCAATCACCCCTCCACTTT.